Presented here are 24 T cell receptor beta chains from one specimen sequenced in a study of blood T cells in healthy people across ages. It was with a sample-barcoded 5' primer and a J-beta primer mix that a second PCR of about 6 to 12 cycles was run. TCRdb itself ran the 5' RACE reads through MiXCR, one entry per CDR3 protein. The sample comprises a few hundred thousand distinct CDR3 sequences, about 29% of which are singletons, and approximately 3.5% rests with the top ten. Another study also made use of these data, one on T cells of mothers and their children.

The sample comprised blood. These TCRs come from a boy aged 2-15 years in good health.

This clonotype was counted between two and nine times. The genes are TRBV20-1 and TRBJ2-7; TRBD2 might be the D (5 bases). Trimming cost V 4 bases and J 5 bases, with 15 bases left between them. The V gene's germline CDR1 is DFQATT and CDR2 SNEGSKA (reference sequence). This CDR3 region has 13 residues. This CDR3 reads CSAIPLGVHEQYF. CDR3 nucleotide sequence: TGCAGTGCTATTCCCCTCGGGGTCCACGAGCAGTACTTC.

The gene calls are TRBV11-2 and TRBJ2-4; the D gene is possibly TRBD1 (6 bases). V lost 7 bases, J lost 3 bases, and 13 bases lay in between. The length of the CDR3 is 14 residues. Germline assignment: CDR1 SGHAT and CDR2 FQNNGV. CDR3 sequence reads: CASTLGGGKNIQYF. The CDR3 DNA sequence: TGTGCCAGCACCCTAGGGGGTGGCAAAAACATTCAGTACTTC.

The chain is built from TRBV12-3 or TRBV12-4 and TRBJ1-2, with D unclear. V was shortened by 3 bases and J by 8 bases, with 19 bases between the two germline ends. The length of the CDR3 is 15 residues. CDR3 protein: CASSFGLRRRRGYTF. Written as DNA, the CDR3 is TGTGCCAGCAGTTTCGGACTACGACGGAGGAGAGGCTACACCTTC.

This clonotype was counted a few times. The chain is built from TRBV12-3 or TRBV12-4 and TRBJ2-5; 11 nucleotides agree with TRBD2. V was pared by 3 bases and J by 5 bases, with 5 bases of the junction left unmatched. This CDR3 is built from 15 residues. This CDR3 reads CASSFGTSGGETQYF. The CDR3 nucleotides are TGTGCCAGCAGTTTTGGGACTAGCGGTGGGGAGACCCAGTACTTC.

This clonotype was seen a single time. The chain recombines TRBV5-1 with TRBJ2-3; possibly TRBD1 for D (6 bases). V was trimmed by 5 bases and J by 6 bases, leaving 10 bases between them. The CDR3 sequence is 12 residues long. From germline, CDR1 is SGHRS and CDR2 YFSETQ. The CDR3 region has the DNA TGCGCCAGCAGGATGGGGGCCGATACGCAGTATTTT. Its protein is CASRMGADTQYF.

This clonotype has a handful of counts. CDR3 bases: TGTGCCAGCTCCGTGGATAGGCTCTATGAAAAACTGTTTTTT. Protein product: CASSVDRLYEKLFF. The gene calls are TRBV18 and TRBJ1-4; D is uncertain. Germline values: CDR1 KGHSH, CDR2 LQKENI. This CDR3 is 14 amino acids long. Deletions cut 6 bases from V and 6 bases from J, with 14 bases between.

Worth noting for this clonotype: Germline and junction disagree at one end, which may indicate a read error. The chain has TRBV27 and TRBJ1-2; a possible D gene is TRBD1 (6 bases). CDR1 and CDR2 (germline): MNHEY, SMNVEV (reference sequence). The CDR3 covers 14 residues. CDR3 DNA sequence: TGTGCCAGCAGCCTGCAAACAGGGCTCGGCGGCTGCACCTTC. Its protein product is CASSLQTGLGGCTF.

This clonotype came up many times. The rearrangement uses TRBV6-5 and TRBJ2-6; D unclear. Trimming pared 6 bases from V and 0 bases from J, leaving 3 bases between. Germline lookup yields CDR1 MNHEY and CDR2 SVGAGI. The CDR3 consists of 13 residues. The CDR3 sequence is CASRDSGANVLTF. The CDR3 bases are TGTGCCAGCAGGGACTCTGGGGCCAACGTCCTGACTTTC.

The table lists this clonotype with a few counts. This sequence joins TRBV7-9 and TRBJ2-5, with TRBD2 matching over 7 bases. V shed 5 bases and J 5 bases; nucleotides not matched to a gene: 8. The CDR3 extends over 14 amino acids. The germline gives CDR1 SEHNR, CDR2 FQNEAQ (reference sequence). The CDR3 nucleotides are TGTGCCAGCAGCCCTAGACTAGCCGGGGAGACCCAGTACTTC. This translates into CASSPRLAGETQYF.

V and J are TRBV27 and TRBJ2-7; TRBD2 agrees at 9 bases. This CDR3 has 14 residues. Germline lookup yields CDR1 MNHEY and CDR2 SMNVEV (reference sequence). Trimming took 0 bases from V and 7 from J; bases not matched to a gene: 4. DNA of the CDR3: TGTGCCAGCAGTTTATCGCGGGGGGGCCGGGAGCAGTACTTC. Its protein product is CASSLSRGGREQYF.

This clonotype was seen a few times. The genes are TRBV5-1 and TRBJ2-7, with 7 bases matching TRBD1. The CDR3 is 18 amino acids. Per the germline V gene, CDR1 is SGHRS and CDR2 is YFSETQ. Trimming removed 4 bases from V and 5 bases from J; junction bases left unmatched: 21. CDR3 protein: CASSLNRIRQGRLHEQYF. The CDR3 DNA reads as TGCGCCAGCAGCCTAAACAGAATACGACAGGGCAGACTTCACGAGCAGTACTTC.

The table lists this clonotype with a few counts. The rearrangement links TRBV13 to TRBJ2-3; TRBD1 or TRBD2 may be the D gene (5 bases each). CDR1 and CDR2 from the germline V gene are PRHDT and FYEKMQ (reference sequence). This CDR3 has 16 residues. Trimming pared 0 bases from V and 5 bases from J, leaving 15 bases between. In DNA form, the CDR3 reads TGTGCCAGCAGCTTAGGCCTGAACGGGGCGGGAGATACGCAGTATTTT. Its translation is CASSLGLNGAGDTQYF.

This clonotype was found a few times. The rearrangement uses TRBV18 and TRBJ2-7, with 8 bases that match TRBD1. The CDR3 totals 13 residues. The J segment lost 9 bases and the V segment lost 1 base, leaving 5 bases of the junction unmatched. CDR1 and CDR2 from the germline V gene are KGHSH and LQKENI. Here the CDR3 DNA reads TGTGCCAGCTCACCACGGGACAGGCGATGGCAGTACTTC. This codes for CASSPRDRRWQYF.

Written as DNA, the CDR3 is TGTGCCAGCAGCCATGGAGTCTACAATGAGCAGTTCTTC. It codes for CASSHGVYNEQFF. The genes are TRBV3-1 and TRBJ2-1; D uncertain. CDR1 LGHDT and CDR2 YNNKEL come from the germline V gene (reference sequence). Trimming pared 3 bases from V and 3 bases from J, leaving 6 bases between. This CDR3 spans 13 amino acids.

The rearrangement links TRBV4-1 to TRBJ2-4; no definite D call. Trimming took off 1 base at V and 0 bases at J, with 13 bases between the two ends. Per the germline V gene, CDR1 is MGHRA and CDR2 is YSYEKL. This CDR3 contains 17 residues. CDR3 DNA sequence: TGCGCCAGCAGCCAAGGGGGAATATCACTAGCCAAAAACATTCAGTACTTC. It codes for CASSQGGISLAKNIQYF.

This chain links TRBV30 with TRBJ2-5, with 11 bases that match TRBD2. Germline V lookup: CDR1 GTSNPN, CDR2 SVGIG (reference sequence). V lost 0 bases to trimming and J lost 4 bases; unmatched junction nucleotides: 7. CDR3 length: 16 residues. This CDR3 is CAWSVDITSGGETQYF. The CDR3 DNA reads as TGTGCCTGGAGTGTAGATATTACTAGCGGGGGAGAGACCCAGTACTTC. Full variable domain (missing parts from reference TRBV30 and TRBJ2-5): SQTIHQWPATLVQPVGSPLSLECTVEGTSNPNLYWYRQAAGRGLQLLFYSVGIGQISSEVPQNLSASRPQDRQFILSSKKLLLSDSGFYLCAWSVDITSGGETQYFGPGTRLLVL.

This clonotype was observed many times. Here the CDR3 DNA reads TGTGCCAGCAGACAAACAGCGTCCTCTGGAAACACCATATATTTT. It codes for CASRQTASSGNTIYF. This rearrangement joins TRBV12-3 or TRBV12-4 to TRBJ1-3; no firm D call. The V gene lost 6 bases and the J gene lost 0 bases, with 12 bases spanning the gap. There are 15 residues in the CDR3.

There are a few counts of this clonotype. The chain has TRBV5-1 and TRBJ2-4; D is undetermined. CDR3 length equals 14 residues. V was trimmed by 4 bases and J by 5 bases, leaving 13 bases between them. CDR1 is SGHRS and CDR2 is YFSETQ in the germline V gene. CDR3 protein: CASSGGGKENIQYF. The CDR3 coding sequence is TGCGCCAGCAGCGGCGGCGGCAAGGAAAACATTCAGTACTTC.

The chain joins TRBV20-1 to TRBJ2-3, with 8 bases aligning to TRBD2. V lost 0 bases, J lost 0 bases, and 17 bases stayed unmatched. Germline V gene lookup returns CDR1 DFQATT and CDR2 SNEGSKA (reference sequence). This CDR3 is built from 20 residues. DNA for the CDR3: TGCAGTGCTAGAGATCTGGGAGCGGGAGAAGAGGTGTCAAGCACAGATACGCAGTATTTT. This codes for CSARDLGAGEEVSSTDTQYF.

V is TRBV5-1 and J is TRBJ2-7, with a weak D call TRBD2 (5 bases). The CDR3 consists of 14 residues. CDR1 and CDR2 from the germline V gene are SGHRS and YFSETQ. V lost 0 bases and J lost 5, with 12 bases in between. DNA of the CDR3: TGCGCCAGCAGCTTGGCACGGGATGTAAACGAGCAGTACTTC. Amino acid sequence: CASSLARDVNEQYF. The complete variable domain, with remaining parts taken from reference TRBV5-1 and TRBJ2-7, reads KAGVTQTPRYLIKTRGQQVTLSCSPISGHRSVSWYQQTPGQGLQFLFEYFSETQRNKGNFPGRFSGRQFSNSRSEMNVSTLELGDSALYLCASSLARDVNEQYFGPGTRLTVT.

In this sample, this clonotype turned up a few times. V gene TRBV29-1 combines with J gene TRBJ2-5; tentative D call: TRBD1 (5 bases). The J call may be mistaken, given a closer DNA end match to TRBJ2-7. Germline loops: CDR1 SQVTM, CDR2 ANQGSEA. This CDR3 has 12 amino acids. The CDR3 loop reads CSVLTESYEQYF. The CDR3 region has the DNA TGCAGCGTTCTGACAGAGTCCTACGAGCAGTACTTC.

This clonotype occurred a few times. The chain combines TRBV2 with TRBJ2-7; a possible D gene is TRBD2 (5 bases). Germline V gene sequence: CDR1 SNHLY, CDR2 FYNNEI. The V gene lost 7 bases and the J gene lost 0 bases, with 16 bases spanning the gap. The CDR3 runs to 15 residues. For the CDR3, the DNA is TGTGCCAGCACCGGCAGGAGGACGGACTCCTACGAGCAGTACTTC. It yields the protein CASTGRRTDSYEQYF.

The table lists this clonotype with a few counts. The chain links TRBV9 to TRBJ2-1; unclear D gene. This CDR3 has 13 amino acids. V gave up 0 bases and J gave up 10 bases, with 11 bases separating them. The germline CDR1 and CDR2 sequences are SGDLS and YYNGEE. Here the CDR3 reads CASSVVRVEEQFF. The CDR3, as DNA: TGTGCCAGCAGCGTAGTAAGGGTAGAGGAGCAGTTCTTC. The whole variable domain, filled in from reference TRBV9 and TRBJ2-1, reads DSGVTQTPKHLITATGQRVTLRCSPRSGDLSVYWYQQSLDQGLQFLIQYYNGEERAKGNILERFSAQQFPDLHSELNLSSLELGDSALYFCASSVVRVEEQFFGPGTRLTVL.

This chain links TRBV5-1 with TRBJ1-1; 10 bases line up with TRBD1. Germline loops: CDR1 SGHRS, CDR2 YFSETQ. The CDR3 has 14 residues. V lost 0 bases to trimming and J lost 10 bases; unmatched junction nucleotides: 6. The CDR3 sequence is CASSLDLRDRGAFF. The CDR3 coding sequence is TGCGCCAGCAGCTTGGACCTTCGGGACAGGGGAGCTTTCTTT.